This T cell receptor beta chain was retrieved from a study of blood T cells in healthy people across ages. Overall study findings and caveats: It was held that diversity estimates obtained from one million T cells represented underestimates. The study could not conclusively compare naive and antigen-experienced cells, given its unsorted PBMCs.

This CDR3 spans 15 amino acids. Trimming removed 5 bases from V and 0 bases from J, with 14 bases in between. In germline, CDR1 is SEHNR, CDR2 FQNEAQ (reference sequence). This clonotype was seen a handful of times. The target antigen is unknown. A second about 6 to 11 cycle PCR used barcoded and J-beta primers. A template-switch adaptor containing 12 random nucleotides labeled each cDNA molecule. Every sample produced at least 2.5 million CDR3-containing paired-end reads. TCRdb independently ran MiXCR on the 5' RACE reads; one entry per CDR3 protein. This table holds approximately 2,000,000 distinct CDR3 sequences, 39% found once.

The chain recombines TRBV7-9 with TRBJ2-7, with D perhaps assigned TRBD1 or TRBD2 (5 bases each). The material sequenced was blood. The sequence was collected from a human donor in good health. The CDR3 spells CASSPEGDLSYEQYF. CDR3 DNA sequence: TGTGCCAGCAGCCCTGAAGGGGACCTCTCCTACGAGCAGTACTTC.